The 21 T cell receptor beta chains presented below share a single source sample, sequenced in a study of cytomegalovirus exposure and HLA in healthy donors. PCR used 60 Vbeta primers and 13 Jbeta primers. Libraries were prepared by immunoSEQ multiplex PCR; TCRdb keeps only in-frame clonotypes and omits some of them. This sample has about 130,000 clones, with under 80% found just once. The material sequenced was PBMCs. These receptors all come from a man in his late teens or twenties in good health and CMV-seropositive.

The genes are TRBV10-1 and TRBJ2-1; 10 bases are shared with TRBD2. CDR3 length: 15 residues. J was trimmed by 6 bases and V by 7 bases; bases with no gene match: 9. Germline V gene lookup returns CDR1 WNHNN and CDR2 SYGVQD (reference sequence). CDR3 protein: CASTKGGTSVNEQFF. The CDR3 DNA sequence: TGCGCCAGCACCAAGGGGGGGACTAGCGTCAATGAGCAGTTCTTC.

The sample holds a few counts of this clone. V and J are TRBV28 and TRBJ1-4, with TRBD1 matching 7 bases. Germline V gene sequence: CDR1 MDHEN, CDR2 SYDVKM. After removal of 0 bases from V and 8 bases from J, the junction contained 6 bases not matched to a gene. The CDR3 sequence is 15 residues long. CDR3 bases: TGTGCCAGCAGTTTATGGACAGGGCTCGGGGAAAAACTGTTTTTT. As protein: CASSLWTGLGEKLFF.

The chain is built from TRBV28 and TRBJ2-7; TRBD1 agrees at 10 bases. This CDR3 has 15 residues. Germline V gene data show CDR1 as MDHEN and CDR2 as SYDVKM. V trimming: 3 bases; J trimming: 3 bases; junction bases outside the gene matches: 5. CDR3 protein: CASSFLGQGIYEQYF. CDR3 sequence (DNA): TGTGCCAGCAGTTTCCTGGGACAGGGGATCTACGAGCAGTACTTC.

This clone was counted once. V and J are TRBV29-1 and TRBJ1-2; unclear D gene. In germline, CDR1 is SQVTM, CDR2 ANQGSEA. Between the trimmed V and J ends, which lost 5 bases and 1 base, there was a span of 8 bases. There are 12 residues in the CDR3. The CDR3 protein is CSVLTYNYGYTF. As DNA, the CDR3 is TGCAGCGTTCTGACTTATAACTATGGCTACACCTTC. Full variable domain (remainder filled in from reference TRBV29-1 and TRBJ1-2): SAVISQKPSRDICQRGTSLTIQCQVDSQVTMMFWYRQQPGQSLTLIATANQGSEATYESGFVIDKFPISRPNLTFSTLTVSNMSPEDSSIYLCSVLTYNYGYTFGSGTRLTVV.

The gene calls are TRBV6-5 and TRBJ2-7, with 11 bases fitting TRBD2. Germline CDR1 is MNHEY and CDR2 is SVGAGI. This CDR3 has 15 residues. V lost 0 bases and J lost 3; bases outside the gene matches: 1. DNA of the CDR3: TGTGCCAGCAGTTACTCTGGGACTAGCGGCTACGAGCAGTACTTC. Translated: CASSYSGTSGYEQYF.

This clone was found once. This rearrangement joins TRBV10-3 to TRBJ2-7; 9 bases match TRBD1. The germline V gene encodes CDR1 ENHRY and CDR2 SYGVKD. J lost 6 bases, V lost 10 bases, and 10 bases had no gene match. This CDR3 is built from 13 residues. CDR3 sequence reads: CATSPTGGREQYF. CDR3 DNA sequence: TGTGCCACGTCACCAACAGGGGGCCGCGAGCAGTACTTC.

This clone was seen only a few times. The gene calls are TRBV30 and TRBJ2-7, with TRBD2 identical over 10 bases. CDR1 and CDR2 (germline): GTSNPN, SVGIG (reference sequence). The CDR3 length is 13 residues. V was pared by 3 bases and J by 3 bases, with 2 bases of the junction left unmatched. CDR3 DNA: TGTGCCTGGAGGGCTAGCGGGAGCTACGAGCAGTACTTC. Protein sequence: CAWRASGSYEQYF.

The chain uses TRBV4-1 and TRBJ2-1, with a possible D match to TRBD2 (5 bases). The V gene lost 0 bases and the J gene lost 5 bases, with 11 bases spanning the gap. In germline, CDR1 is MGHRA, CDR2 YSYEKL. The CDR3 has 15 amino acids. The CDR3 loop reads CASSQESGLNNEQFF. The DNA for the CDR3 is TGCGCCAGCAGCCAAGAAAGTGGACTTAACAATGAGCAGTTCTTC.

This clone was observed once. The chain is built from TRBV7-2 and TRBJ1-4; 7 bases align to TRBD1. Germline V gene lookup returns CDR1 SGHTA and CDR2 FQGNSA. J lost 5 bases, V lost 2 bases, and 2 bases had no gene match. The CDR3 has 14 amino acids. Here the CDR3 reads CASSLLGQNEKLFF. The CDR3, as DNA: TGTGCCAGCAGCTTACTGGGACAGAATGAAAAACTGTTTTTT.

The chain employs TRBV4-1 and TRBJ1-1; weak D call: TRBD1 (6 bases). This CDR3 is 15 amino acids long. V was cut by 2 bases and J by 0 bases, with 10 bases left in between. Germline-derived CDR1 and CDR2 are MGHRA and YSYEKL. Here the CDR3 DNA reads TGCGCCAGCAGCCAATTACAGGGCATGAACACTGAAGCTTTCTTT. Protein: CASSQLQGMNTEAFF.

This clone has only a few counts. The gene calls are TRBV2 and TRBJ2-3, with D unclear. Per the germline V gene, CDR1 is SNHLY and CDR2 is FYNNEI. This CDR3 is built from 14 residues. Trimming took off 10 bases at V and 3 bases at J, with 17 bases between the two ends. The CDR3 is CANVLLGSTDTQYF. The CDR3 nucleotides are TGTGCCAACGTCTTGCTAGGATCGACAGATACGCAGTATTTT.

The DNA of the CDR3 is TGTGCCAGCAGCCAGAGGAATGTGGGAGCAGGCAATGAGCAGTTCTTC. This sequence encodes CASSQRNVGAGNEQFF. The V and J genes are TRBV11-2 and TRBJ2-1; D is possibly TRBD2 (5 bases). The CDR3 covers 16 residues. V gave up 5 bases and J gave up 6 bases, with 20 bases separating them. The germline V gene has CDR1 SGHAT and CDR2 FQNNGV.

The chain carries TRBV4-2 and TRBJ2-2; D is ambiguous. Germline V gives CDR1 LGHNA, CDR2 YNFKEQ. V was clipped by 4 bases and J by 7 bases, with 16 bases between them. The CDR3 has 15 residues. CDR3 residues: CASSPARPQSGELFF. The DNA for the CDR3 is TGTGCCAGCAGCCCGGCTAGACCCCAGAGCGGGGAGCTGTTTTTT.

The sample holds one count of this clone. This sequence joins TRBV28 and TRBJ2-7; D might be TRBD2 (5 bases). The CDR3 sequence is 15 residues long. V shed 3 bases and J shed 1 base, with 13 bases lying between them. Germline loops: CDR1 MDHEN, CDR2 SYDVKM. The CDR3 region has the DNA TGTGCCAGCAGTTTCCCCGGGAAGGGTTCCTACGAGCAGTACTTC. This encodes CASSFPGKGSYEQYF.

This chain uses TRBV6-1 with TRBJ1-2; 8 nucleotides agree with TRBD1. The CDR3 runs 15 residues. V gave up 0 bases and J gave up 4 bases; unmatched junction bases: 4. CDR1 MNHNS and CDR2 SASEGT come from the germline V gene. CDR3 nucleotide sequence: TGTGCCAGCAGTGAAGCGCCAGGGACAGGCTATGGCTACACCTTC. This sequence encodes CASSEAPGTGYGYTF.

Regarding this clone: Additional DNA sequences in this sample encode the identical CDR3. The chain is built from TRBV4-3 and TRBJ2-7; 7 bases are a match to TRBD1. V gave up 0 bases and J gave up 1 base; unmatched junction bases: 6. Germline V gives CDR1 LGHNA, CDR2 YSLEER. This CDR3 is 16 amino acids long. The CDR3 sequence is CASSQDIGTASYEQYF. Written as DNA, the CDR3 is TGCGCCAGCAGCCAAGATATTGGGACAGCGTCCTACGAGCAGTACTTC.

This chain joins TRBV4-3 and TRBJ2-2; D gene uncertain. The germline CDR1 and CDR2 sequences are LGHNA and YSLEER. Between the trimmed V and J ends, which lost 3 bases and 3 bases, there was a span of 8 bases. This CDR3 region has 14 residues. The CDR3 nucleotides are TGCGCCAGCAGCCACCTGACTTACACCGGGGAGCTGTTTTTT. This gives the protein CASSHLTYTGELFF.

The V and J genes are TRBV6-4 and TRBJ1-5; 8 bases map to TRBD1. The germline V gene has CDR1 MRHNA and CDR2 SNTAGT. The CDR3 has 14 residues. The junction had 8 bases not matched to a gene; V was cut back by 6 bases and J by 7 bases. The CDR3 spells CASSQTGVGQPQHF. The CDR3 DNA follows: TGTGCCAGCAGCCAGACAGGGGTCGGGCAGCCCCAGCATTTT.

V and J are TRBV9 and TRBJ2-7; D ambiguous. This CDR3 has 14 residues. Germline V lookup: CDR1 SGDLS, CDR2 YYNGEE. V lost 0 bases, J lost 6 bases, and 13 bases lay in between. Written as DNA, the CDR3 is TGTGCCAGCAGCGTAGACGCGCAGGTCGGCGAGCAGTACTTC. It yields the protein CASSVDAQVGEQYF.

CDR3 sequence: CASSPQGGGNQPQHF. The CDR3 nucleotides are TGTGCCAGCTCACCACAGGGAGGGGGCAATCAGCCCCAGCATTTT. V usage is TRBV18 and J usage is TRBJ1-5; D is possibly TRBD1 (5 bases). The CDR3 is made up of 15 amino acids. Trimming shortened V by 1 base and J by 2 bases, and 9 bases separated the two germline ends. The germline gives CDR1 KGHSH, CDR2 LQKENI.

This sequence joins TRBV15 and TRBJ1-3, with TRBD1 matching over 7 bases. The junction had 10 bases not matched to a gene; V was cut back by 0 bases and J by 5 bases. CDR1 and CDR2 from the germline V gene are LNHNV and YYDKDF (reference sequence). The CDR3 loop spans 17 amino acids. CDR3 region: CATSRDTDRTGRNTIYF. CDR3 nucleotide sequence: TGTGCCACCAGCAGAGATACGGACAGGACGGGACGAAACACCATATATTTT. Drawing the rest from reference TRBV15 and TRBJ1-3, the complete variable domain is DAMVIQNPRYQVTQFGKPVTLSCSQTLNHNVMYWYQQKSSQAPKLLFHYYDKDFNNEADTPDNFQSRRPNTSFCFLDIRSPGLGDTAMYLCATSRDTDRTGRNTIYFGEGSWLTVV.